One T cell receptor (beta chain) is described in this entry. These data originate in a study of cytomegalovirus exposure and HLA in healthy donors. The PCR ran on 60 Vbeta and 13 Jbeta primers. The method was immunoSEQ multiplex PCR; TCRdb's version includes in-frame clones alone and lacks a portion of them. This sample's table reports about 200,000 clones. CDR1 MDHEN and CDR2 SYDVKM come from the germline V gene. After removal of 6 bases from V and 3 bases from J, the junction contained 8 bases not matched to a gene. The CDR3 loop spans 15 amino acids. This chain links TRBV28 with TRBJ2-5; 9 nucleotides align to TRBD1. The sequenced sample was PBMCs. The source is a man aged 25 to 45 in good health and CMV-seronegative. This chain's CDR3 is CASSAPGQGEETQYF. Here the CDR3 DNA reads TGTGCCAGCAGCGCCCCGGGACAGGGAGAAGAGACCCAGTACTTC.